These T cell receptor beta chains were read from a single sample in a study of blood T cell repertoires in COVID-19. Clones were read by immunoSEQ multiplex PCR, and TCRdb kept only the in-frame ones, dropping some. The sample holds some 330,000 clones, roughly 91% seen once. Sequenced sample: peripheral blood. The source is a woman in her twenties or thirties with COVID-19, enrolled during active disease. CDR3s include the opening cysteine and the closing phenylalanine or tryptophan. Each record gives: clone size, J gene, D gene, V gene, CDR3 length, CDR3 DNA, CDR3 protein. The D gene is left open where the match is weak. Not every row has a clone size; where given, it reads once, few, many or a size class.

>.|TRBJ1-5|TRBD1|TRBV24-1|15
TGTGCCACCAGTGATCCCGGGACAGGGGGTCAGCCCCAGCATTTT
CATSDPGTGGQPQHF
>.|TRBJ2-1|TRBD1|TRBV4-1|18
TGCGCCAGCAGCCAAGAAGGGGGCTACGGGGTGGCCTACAATGAGCAGTTCTTC
CASSQEGGYGVAYNEQFF
>.|TRBJ1-5|.|TRBV7-2|14
TGTGCCAGCAGCTTAGCGCGCCAAGGGGGAATTTTGCATTTT
CASSLARQGGILHF
>.|TRBJ1-2|TRBD1|TRBV2|12
TGTGCCAGTTCAGGGGGCGCGGATGGCTACACCTTC
CASSGGADGYTF
>once|TRBJ2-1|TRBD2|TRBV3-1/TRBV3-2|19
TGTGCCAGCAGCCAAGATGCTCTAGCGGGGGCCTTATCCTACAATGAGCAGTTCTTC
CASSQDALAGALSYNEQFF
>.|TRBJ2-1|TRBD1|TRBV6-5|14
TGTGCCAGCAGGAGACAGGGCGGCTACAATGAGCAGTTCTTC
CASRRQGGYNEQFF
>.|TRBJ1-3|.|TRBV5-1|15
TGCGCCAGCAGCACCGATTGGGGGCCTGGAAACACCATATATTTT
CASSTDWGPGNTIYF
>.|TRBJ1-6|.|TRBV2|13
TGTGCCAGCAGTGACAGGGTGGATTCACCCCTCCACTTT
CASSDRVDSPLHF
>once|TRBJ1-6|.|TRBV27|18
TGTGCCAGCAGTCTCACTCTCGACAGTCTACAGTATAATTCACCCCTCCACTTT
CASSLTLDSLQYNSPLHF
>.|TRBJ1-2|TRBD1|TRBV10-3|14
TGTGCCATCAGCCAACCACAGGGGAGCGGGGGCTACACCTTC
CAISQPQGSGGYTF
>.|TRBJ1-5|TRBD1|TRBV7-8|17
TGTGCCAGCAGCTTAGGTCGACAGGGGCCGCGAAATCAGCCCCAGCATTTT
CASSLGRQGPRNQPQHF
>.|TRBJ1-1|.|TRBV7-2|13
TGTGCCAGCAGGTTGGGGGGTGAAACTGAAGCTTTCTTT
CASRLGGETEAFF
>.|TRBJ1-6|.|TRBV5-8|13
TGTGCCAGCAGCTTAAACAGGGATTCACCCCTCCACTTT
CASSLNRDSPLHF
>.|TRBJ2-7|.|TRBV13|16
TGTGCCAGCAGCTTAGCGTATTCCCTAAGCTCCTACGAGCAGTACTTC
CASSLAYSLSSYEQYF
>.|TRBJ2-7|.|TRBV4-2|18
TGTGCCAGCAGCCAAGTCTCTCCTGAGGGGGGGAACTCCTACGAGCAGTACTTC
CASSQVSPEGGNSYEQYF
>.|TRBJ1-5|.|TRBV7-6|17
TGTGCCAGCAGCTTCCGACAGGTACCTATTATGAATCAGCCCCAGCATTTT
CASSFRQVPIMNQPQHF
>.|TRBJ1-2|.|TRBV6-5|14
TGTGCCAGCAGCCTAGACAGTAGTCTCTATGGCTACACCTTC
CASSLDSSLYGYTF
>few|TRBJ2-2|.|TRBV15|17
TGTGCCACCAGCAGTCCTCTCGGGGGACCCCTGAGAGGGGAGCTGTTTTTT
CATSSPLGGPLRGELFF
>.|TRBJ2-5|.|TRBV25-1|15
TGTGCCAGCAGTGAATCTTACAGGGTCCGAGAGACCCAGTACTTC
CASSESYRVRETQYF
>.|TRBJ1-2|.|TRBV19|13
TGTGCCAGTAGTGCCCCCGGAGCAAATGGCTACACCTTC
CASSAPGANGYTF
>.|TRBJ2-1|TRBD2|TRBV6-2/TRBV6-3|14
TGTGCCAGCAGTTACCCACTAGCGGGCCCTGAGCAGTTCTTC
CASSYPLAGPEQFF
>.|TRBJ2-2|.|TRBV1|16
TGCACCAGCAGCCTTCCGGGACTACCGAACACCGGGGAGCTGTTTTTT
CTSSLPGLPNTGELFF
>.|TRBJ1-4|.|TRBV19|15
TGTGCCAGTAGTATAGGGGCTTCCGTTGCTGAAAAACTGTTTTTT
CASSIGASVAEKLFF
>.|TRBJ1-2|TRBD1|TRBV5-4|13
TGTGCCAGCAGCTTTGACAGGGGGCTTGGCTACACCTTC
CASSFDRGLGYTF
>.|TRBJ1-3|.|TRBV7-8|17
TGTGCCAGCAGCCTATCAGTTGGACAGCTCTCTGGAAACACCATATATTTT
CASSLSVGQLSGNTIYF
>.|TRBJ1-1|.|TRBV2|13
TGTGCCAGCAGTGCCCAAATGAACACTGAAGCTTTCTTT
CASSAQMNTEAFF
>.|TRBJ2-2|.|TRBV28|11
TGTGCCACCCTACGATCCGGGGAGCTGTTTTTT
CATLRSGELFF
>.|TRBJ2-5|.|TRBV5-4|14
TGTGCCAGCAGCTTGCGGGCGGGACAAGAGACCCAGTACTTC
CASSLRAGQETQYF
>.|TRBJ1-5|TRBD1|TRBV12-3/TRBV12-4|13
TGTGCCAGCAAAGGGGGCCCTAATCAGCCCCAGCATTTT
CASKGGPNQPQHF
>.|TRBJ1-1|.|TRBV7-9|13
TGTGCCAGCAGCTTCACAGAGAACACTGAAGCTTTCTTT
CASSFTENTEAFF
>few|TRBJ1-2|.|TRBV28|12
TGTGCCAGTGCAACCGGGAGCTATGGCTACACCTTC
CASATGSYGYTF
>.|TRBJ1-4|.|TRBV7-3|15
TGTGCCAGCAGCCCTATTCCATCGCCTAATGAAAAACTGTTTTTT
CASSPIPSPNEKLFF
>.|TRBJ1-2|.|TRBV5-4|14
TGTGCCAGCAGGGAAGACGGGAGAGGCTATGGCTACACCTTC
CASREDGRGYGYTF
>.|TRBJ1-5|.|TRBV19|18
TGTGCCAGTAGTATTGTCGCAGGGGCCCTTTATAGCAATCAGCCCCAGCATTTT
CASSIVAGALYSNQPQHF
>.|TRBJ2-2|.|TRBV7-2|14
TGTGCCAGCAGCTTAGACCGGGTCGGGGGGGAGCTGTTTTTT
CASSLDRVGGELFF
>.|TRBJ2-1|TRBD2|TRBV15|14
TGTGCCACCAGCAGGAGCGGGGTAGAAAATGAGCAGTTCTTC
CATSRSGVENEQFF
>.|TRBJ2-6|.|TRBV5-1|18
TGCGCCAGCAGCGCTGCGGGACAGTCGAACTCTGGGGCCAACGTCCTGACTTTC
CASSAAGQSNSGANVLTF
>.|TRBJ2-1|.|TRBV3-1/TRBV3-2|16
TGTGCCAGCAGCCAGTATACTGGTAACTCCTACAATGAGCAGTTCTTC
CASSQYTGNSYNEQFF
>.|TRBJ1-2|TRBD1|TRBV7-2|15
TGTGCCAGCAGCTTGGGACAGGGGGGAATTTATGGCTACACCTTC
CASSLGQGGIYGYTF
>.|TRBJ2-1|TRBD1|TRBV27|16
TGTGCCAGCAGTAAATGGGGACAGGGGGCGCTTATTGAGCAGTTCTTC
CASSKWGQGALIEQFF
>.|TRBJ2-7|.|TRBV2|13
TGTGCCAGCAGTGACTGGACAGTCCACGAGCAGTACTTC
CASSDWTVHEQYF
>.|TRBJ1-1|.|TRBV7-2|11
TGTGCCAGCAGTCGAGTCACTGAAGCTTTCTTT
CASSRVTEAFF
>many|TRBJ1-3|.|TRBV29-1|17
TGCAGCGTTGAAGATCATGAGGGGGGGATCTCTGGAAACACCATATATTTT
CSVEDHEGGISGNTIYF
>once|TRBJ1-5|.|TRBV5-8|16
TGTGCCAGCAGCTTGGTGCACGGGTCCCCCAATCAGCCCCAGCATTTT
CASSLVHGSPNQPQHF
>once|TRBJ1-3|TRBD1|TRBV7-2|16
TGTGCCAGCAGCACGGGACAGGGGGTGGTCGGAAACACCATATATTTT
CASSTGQGVVGNTIYF
>few|TRBJ1-3|.|TRBV5-6|15
TGTGCCAGCAGCTTGGACGGTTACTCTGGAAACACCATATATTTT
CASSLDGYSGNTIYF
>.|TRBJ1-4|TRBD1|TRBV6-5|15
TGTGCCAGCAGTTACGCCGGGACAGGGGGGAGAAAACTGTTTTTT
CASSYAGTGGRKLFF
>.|TRBJ1-2|TRBD1|TRBV6-4|15
TGTGCCAGCAGTGAAAGGCAGGGGGCGAACTATGGCTACACCTTC
CASSERQGANYGYTF